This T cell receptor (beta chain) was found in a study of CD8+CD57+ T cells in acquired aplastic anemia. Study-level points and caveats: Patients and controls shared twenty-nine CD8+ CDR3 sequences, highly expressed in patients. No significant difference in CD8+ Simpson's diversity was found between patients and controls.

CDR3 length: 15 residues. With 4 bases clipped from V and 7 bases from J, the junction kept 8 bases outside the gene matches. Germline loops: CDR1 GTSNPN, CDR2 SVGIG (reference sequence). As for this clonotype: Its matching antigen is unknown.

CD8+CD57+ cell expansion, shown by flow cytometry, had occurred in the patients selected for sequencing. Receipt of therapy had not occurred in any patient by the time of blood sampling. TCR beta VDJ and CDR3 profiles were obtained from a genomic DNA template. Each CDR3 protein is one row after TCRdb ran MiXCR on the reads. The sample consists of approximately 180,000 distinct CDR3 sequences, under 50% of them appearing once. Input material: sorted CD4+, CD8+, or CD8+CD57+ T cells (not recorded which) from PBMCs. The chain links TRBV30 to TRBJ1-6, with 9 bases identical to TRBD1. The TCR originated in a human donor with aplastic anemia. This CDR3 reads CAWNPGQGINSPLHF. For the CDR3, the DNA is TGTGCCTGGAATCCCGGACAGGGGATCAATTCACCCCTCCACTTT.